Listed below are T cell receptor beta chains from one sample, sequenced in a study of blood T cell repertoires in COVID-19. Method: immunoSEQ multiplex PCR; TCRdb's copy keeps in-frame clones and lacks some. The sample gives almost 20,000 clones, 79% of which show up once; roughly 50% is in the top ten. The sequenced material came from peripheral blood. All receptors come from a man aged 80 or over with acute or convalescent COVID-19. Both conserved end residues are part of each CDR3. Fields, in order: V gene, CDR3 protein.

V: TRBV6-2/TRBV6-3
CDR3: CASSYRALAGGRTGELFF

V: TRBV6-5
CDR3: CASSTGYNSPLHF

V: TRBV5-1
CDR3: CASSLGQEVSYEQYF

V: TRBV7-8
CDR3: CASITGGQTSTDTQYF

V: TRBV11-2
CDR3: CASSYYTGGTEAFF

V: TRBV15
CDR3: CATSSPAGVINEQFF

V: TRBV19
CDR3: CASARGEHSGNTIYF

V: TRBV19
CDR3: CASSPQGLGANVLTF

V: TRBV28
CDR3: CASELTGNIGYEQYF

V: TRBV19
CDR3: CASKSTARGDGYTF

V: TRBV25-1
CDR3: CASSEYSKSYNEQFF

V: TRBV7-9
CDR3: CASSTLVGGLFF

V: TRBV11-2
CDR3: CASSVGQHTVLTF

V: TRBV5-6
CDR3: CASSFPLRGGEQFF

V: TRBV7-2
CDR3: CASSLTSGLTDTQYF

V: TRBV12-3/TRBV12-4
CDR3: CASSARGSYGYTF

V: TRBV4-3
CDR3: CASSLGAGMRSPLHF

V: TRBV7-9
CDR3: CASSVDRGQPQHF

V: TRBV6-2/TRBV6-3
CDR3: CASSYSRQRNQPQHF

V: TRBV18
CDR3: CASAARSLAGGNTEAFF

V: TRBV18
CDR3: CASSPPVGGAREKLFF

V: TRBV30
CDR3: CAWSVARGNTIYF

V: TRBV1
CDR3: CTSRSGTSGSNEQFF

V: TRBV18
CDR3: CASSPSGTDTQYF

V: TRBV11-2
CDR3: CASSSRVQSTDTQYF

V: TRBV4-3
CDR3: CASSQDFGQGMNTEAFF

V: TRBV5-1
CDR3: CASSLPRGDDTQYF

V: TRBV5-1
CDR3: CASSSIQGNLNTEAFF

V: TRBV5-4
CDR3: CASSLVVFSGKNNEQFF

V: TRBV19
CDR3: CASSISTGAVDTQYF

V: TRBV28
CDR3: CASSWAGYNQPQHF